This T cell receptor beta chain originates from a study of T cell clusters in autoimmune cytopenias. Note on this clonotype: Its antigen is as yet unknown.

The CDR3 runs to 15 residues. Germline assignment: CDR1 SGHAT and CDR2 FQDESV (reference sequence). About 39,000 genome equivalents of blood DNA were amplified for TRB. Findings and caveats of the study: Clustering suggested that physiological T cell clusters were missing in primary autoimmune cytopenia patients. TRB repertoire shifts in secondary cytopenia and chronic lymphocytic leukemia mostly reflected lymphoma, not autoimmunity.

TRB rearrangements were amplified by touch-down multiplex PCR with mixed TRB-A/B primers. TCRdb re-called the multiplex PCR reads and catalogs CDR3 proteins one per entry, DNA excluded. Listed are thousands of distinct CDR3 sequences; roughly a fifth falls within the top ten. This sample was also put to use in a study of T cell repertoires in aging, cancer and after chemotherapy. That source reports: Compared with age-matched healthy donors, untreated hematological or solid cancer patients showed higher blood TCR clonality. Median generation probability rose over the chemotherapy interval in each cancer cohort, suggesting rebound thymic output.

The material sequenced was peripheral blood. The chain is built from TRBV11-1 and TRBJ1-2; TCRdb proposes TRBD1, but this gene call is untestable without DNA. This clonotype was sampled from a human donor in good health. CDR3: CASILLTGVSYGYTF.